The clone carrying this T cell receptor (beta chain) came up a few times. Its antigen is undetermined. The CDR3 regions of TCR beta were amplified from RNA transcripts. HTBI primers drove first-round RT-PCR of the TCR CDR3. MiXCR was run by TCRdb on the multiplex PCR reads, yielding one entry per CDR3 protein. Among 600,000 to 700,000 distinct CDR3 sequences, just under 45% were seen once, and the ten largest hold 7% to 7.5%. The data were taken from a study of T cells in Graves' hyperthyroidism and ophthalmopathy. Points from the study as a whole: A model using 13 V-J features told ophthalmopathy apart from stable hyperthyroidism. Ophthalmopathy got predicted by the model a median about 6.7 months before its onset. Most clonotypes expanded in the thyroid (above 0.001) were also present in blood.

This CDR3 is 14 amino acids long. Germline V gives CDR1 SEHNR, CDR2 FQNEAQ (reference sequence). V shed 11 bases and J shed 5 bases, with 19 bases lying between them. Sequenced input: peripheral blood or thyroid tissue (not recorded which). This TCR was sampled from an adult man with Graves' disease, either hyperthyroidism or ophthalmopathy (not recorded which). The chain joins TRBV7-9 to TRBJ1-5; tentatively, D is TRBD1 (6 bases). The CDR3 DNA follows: TGTGCCTGGAGTGGGGGCAGGGTGCATCAGCCCCAGCATTTT. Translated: CAWSGGRVHQPQHF.